Listed here are 17 T cell receptor beta chains from one sample, sequenced in a study of blood T cell repertoires in COVID-19. The data were produced by immunoSEQ multiplex PCR, yet TCRdb's version contains in-frame clones alone and is incomplete. The profile covers 160,000 or so clones, with roughly nine tenths appearing a single time and 15% taken by the ten largest. The sample comprised peripheral blood. Receptors were obtained from a middle-aged woman with acute or convalescent COVID-19.

The chain uses TRBV6-1 and TRBJ2-3; D is perhaps TRBD2 (6 bases). CDR3 length: 18 residues. In germline, CDR1 is MNHNS, CDR2 SASEGT. The germline V and J ends were trimmed by 2 bases and 7 bases, with 25 bases remaining between them. The CDR3 nucleotides read TGTGCCAGCAGTGAAAGAAAATGGGGTGGTAGCGGAGGCTATACGCAGTATTTT. Protein: CASSERKWGGSGGYTQYF.

This clone was seen a single time. The chain recombines TRBV11-2 with TRBJ1-1; 9 bases are shared with TRBD1. CDR1 and CDR2 (germline): SGHAT, FQNNGV. The CDR3 loop spans 13 amino acids. The ends lost 5 bases at V and 4 bases at J; junction bases unmatched: 2. The CDR3 DNA reads as TGTGCCAGCAGCCTACAGGGGGCCACTGAAGCTTTCTTT. This codes for CASSLQGATEAFF.

V and J are TRBV7-9 and TRBJ2-1; D is perhaps TRBD2 (6 bases). Germline V gene lookup returns CDR1 SEHNR and CDR2 FQNEAQ (reference sequence). This CDR3 is 14 amino acids long. Between the trimmed V and J ends, which lost 3 bases and 3 bases, there was a span of 9 bases. The CDR3 DNA follows: TGTGCCAGCAGCTTGGTAGCGGTCTACAATGAGCAGTTCTTC. Its protein product is CASSLVAVYNEQFF.

The V and J genes are TRBV19 and TRBJ1-2; D is possibly TRBD1 (5 bases). V shed 4 bases and J shed 4 bases, with 22 bases lying between them. Germline V gene lookup returns CDR1 LNHDA and CDR2 SQIVND (reference sequence). CDR3 length equals 17 residues. In DNA form, the CDR3 reads TGTGCCAGTAGTAGGCCCCCAAGACAGAACCTCTTCTATGGCTACACCTTC. This translates into CASSRPPRQNLFYGYTF. Drawing the rest from reference TRBV19 and TRBJ1-2, the complete variable domain is DGGITQSPKYLFRKEGQNVTLSCEQNLNHDAMYWYRQDPGQGLRLIYYSQIVNDFQKGDIAEGYSVSREKKESFPLTVTSAQKNPTAFYLCASSRPPRQNLFYGYTFGSGTRLTVV.

The chain combines TRBV5-1 with TRBJ2-4, with TRBD1 matching over 10 bases. The CDR3 is 15 residues long. Germline CDR1 SGHRS, CDR2 YFSETQ. The V segment lost 0 bases and the J segment 7 bases; nucleotides outside the gene matches: 4. The CDR3 nucleotides are TGCGCCAGCAGCTTGGCCGGGACAGGGGTCAACATTCAGTACTTC. Its translation is CASSLAGTGVNIQYF.

The V call is TRBV7-3, the J call TRBJ1-2; a possible D gene is TRBD1 (6 bases). Germline V gene sequence: CDR1 SGHTA, CDR2 FQGTGA. The V end was cut by 5 bases, the J end by 4 bases, with 17 bases between. The CDR3 consists of 15 residues. CDR3 sequence (DNA): TGTGCCAGCAGCCCAGGGGTGGACGGAAGCTATGGCTACACCTTC. Translated: CASSPGVDGSYGYTF.

The chain links TRBV27 to TRBJ2-3, with 10 bases lining up with TRBD2. Trimming took 9 bases from V and 0 from J; bases not matched to a gene: 15. Germline values: CDR1 MNHEY, CDR2 SMNVEV (reference sequence). This CDR3 spans 18 amino acids. The CDR3 here is CASKAGGPGKYSTDTQYF. Written as DNA, the CDR3 is TGTGCCAGTAAAGCGGGGGGGCCCGGCAAATATAGCACAGATACGCAGTATTTT.

The rearrangement links TRBV5-1 to TRBJ2-3, with 7 nucleotides matching TRBD1. CDR1 is SGHRS, CDR2 YFSETQ, per germline. The CDR3 totals 16 residues. Trimming at V came to 3 bases and at J to 0 bases, leaving 7 bases not matched to a gene. The CDR3 here is CASSSTGASSTDTQYF. The CDR3 DNA is TGCGCCAGCAGCTCAACAGGGGCCTCTAGCACAGATACGCAGTATTTT.

The rearrangement uses TRBV5-1 and TRBJ2-5, with a tentative D call TRBD2 (5 bases). The V gene's germline CDR1 is SGHRS and CDR2 YFSETQ. V shed 0 bases and J shed 5 bases, with 11 bases lying between them. The CDR3 totals 14 residues. The CDR3 nucleotides read TGCGCCAGCAGCTTGGTAGAGGGCCTCGAGACCCAGTACTTC. The encoded protein is CASSLVEGLETQYF.

The DNA for the CDR3 is TGTGCCAGCAGCTTAGCTCAGGTATACAATGAGCAGTTCTTC. It specifies CASSLAQVYNEQFF. J is TRBJ2-1 and V is TRBV11-2; no clear D gene. The CDR3 is 14 amino acids. Per germline, CDR1 SGHAT and CDR2 FQNNGV. V lost 1 base and J lost 4, with 8 bases in between.

CDR3 sequence: CASRGQGNEQFF. Here the CDR3 DNA reads TGTGCCAGCAGGGGACAGGGCAATGAGCAGTTCTTC. The chain is built from TRBV28 and TRBJ2-1, with 9 bases lining up with TRBD1. CDR1 is MDHEN, CDR2 SYDVKM, per germline. After removal of 6 bases from V and 6 bases from J, the junction contained 0 bases not matched to a gene. CDR3 length: 12 residues.

This clone was found once. The chain links TRBV7-3 to TRBJ2-2; a possible D gene is TRBD1 (5 bases). The CDR3 is made up of 15 amino acids. In germline, CDR1 is SGHTA, CDR2 FQGTGA. Between the trimmed V and J ends, which lost 5 bases and 0 bases, there was a span of 10 bases. Here the CDR3 reads CASSVGHPNTGELFF. The CDR3 DNA follows: TGTGCCAGCAGCGTGGGGCACCCGAACACCGGGGAGCTGTTTTTT.

The J gene is TRBJ1-5, the V gene TRBV7-2; D possibly corresponds to TRBD1 (5 bases). V lost 2 bases to trimming and J lost 8 bases, with 13 bases between them. This CDR3 is 14 amino acids long. The V gene's germline CDR1 is SGHTA and CDR2 FQGNSA. The CDR3 reads CASSLMGVREPQHF. CDR3 DNA sequence: TGTGCCAGCAGCTTAATGGGTGTCAGGGAGCCCCAGCATTTT.

V gene TRBV6-6 combines with J gene TRBJ2-2; possibly TRBD2 for D (5 bases). Germline V lookup: CDR1 MNHNY, CDR2 SVGAGI (reference sequence). The length of the CDR3 is 14 residues. The V and J ends lost 6 bases and 0 bases respectively, with 8 bases between them. The DNA for the CDR3 is TGTGCCAGCAGGCATAGCGCGAACACCGGGGAGCTGTTTTTT. As protein: CASRHSANTGELFF.

The chain recombines TRBV7-2 with TRBJ2-3; D remains unclear. The germline V gene encodes CDR1 SGHTA and CDR2 FQGNSA. The CDR3 runs 12 residues. The V and J ends lost 4 bases and 4 bases respectively, with 6 bases between them. The CDR3 DNA follows: TGTGCCAGCAGCTCCTTCGCAGATACGCAGTATTTT. It is translated as CASSSFADTQYF. The variable domain in full, with the rest retrieved from reference TRBV7-2 and TRBJ2-3, is GAGVSQSPSNKVTEKGKDVELRCDPISGHTALYWYRQSLGQGLEFLIYFQGNSAPDKSGLPSDRFSAERTGGSVSTLTIQRTQQEDSAVYLCASSSFADTQYFGPGTRLTVL.

The J gene is TRBJ1-5, the V gene TRBV28, with D unclear. V was cut by 8 bases and J by 0 bases, with 5 bases left in between. This CDR3 has 12 residues. The V gene's germline CDR1 is MDHEN and CDR2 SYDVKM. CDR3 DNA sequence: TGTGCCAGCCACTATAGCAATCAGCCCCAGCATTTT. Its translation is CASHYSNQPQHF.

This clone appeared a single time. This chain connects TRBV15 to TRBJ1-2; 10 bases align to TRBD1. This CDR3 spans 19 amino acids. The junction had 10 bases not matched to a gene; V was cut back by 0 bases and J by 0 bases. CDR1 and CDR2 (germline): LNHNV, YYDKDF (reference sequence). The CDR3: CATSRDGTGVASSNYGYTF. The CDR3, as DNA: TGTGCCACCAGCAGAGACGGGACAGGGGTCGCCTCATCTAACTATGGCTACACCTTC.